This record concerns one T cell receptor beta chain sequence. This sample is part of a study of identical twins. TCRdb recomputed calls from the 5' RACE reads with MiXCR, one row per CDR3 protein. The table includes 500,000 or so distinct CDR3 sequences, roughly a fifth detected once. CDR3 length equals 14 residues. Trimming left V 0 bases short and J 1 base short, with 7 bases between. Per germline, CDR1 SGHRS and CDR2 YFSETQ. The data were also submitted as part of a second study, on T cells expressing NK-cell markers.

This chain connects TRBV5-1 to TRBJ1-1; no clear D. The specimen was CD4+ T cells sorted from blood. The receptor was isolated from a woman under 30 in good health. CDR3 sequence: CASSLVPSNTEAFF. The CDR3 nucleotides read TGCGCCAGCAGCTTGGTACCCTCGAACACTGAAGCTTTCTTT.